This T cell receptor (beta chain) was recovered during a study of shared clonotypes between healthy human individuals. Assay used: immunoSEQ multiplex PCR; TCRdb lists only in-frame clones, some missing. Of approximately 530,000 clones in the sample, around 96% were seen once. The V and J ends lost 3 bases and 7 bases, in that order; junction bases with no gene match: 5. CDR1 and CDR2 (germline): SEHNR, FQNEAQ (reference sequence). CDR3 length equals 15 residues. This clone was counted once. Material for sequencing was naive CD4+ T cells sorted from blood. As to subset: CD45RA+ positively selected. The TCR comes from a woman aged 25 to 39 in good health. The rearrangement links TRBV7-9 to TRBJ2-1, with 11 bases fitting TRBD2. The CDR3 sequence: CASSFVLAGANEQFF. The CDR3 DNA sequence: TGTGCCAGCAGCTTCGTACTAGCGGGAGCAAATGAGCAGTTCTTC.